The sequence of this T cell receptor beta chain was determined in a study of T cell responses to AZD1222 COVID-19 vaccine. Study findings and constraints: Spike-specific TCR breadth rose after two AZD1222 doses, and depth rose as well.

The protocol was immunoSEQ multiplex PCR, while the TCRdb copy is restricted to in-frame clones and leaves out a portion. The data contain under 150,000 clones, 80% to 95% of them singletons. Germline V gives CDR1 MNHEY, CDR2 SVGAGI. V lost 6 bases, J lost 6 bases, and 5 bases stayed unmatched. The length of the CDR3 is 13 residues. Comments on this clone: Its antigen is not known.

Sample: peripheral blood, taken 28 days after the second AZD1222 dose. The sequence was obtained from an adult who received the AZD1222 COVID-19 vaccine. J is TRBJ1-2 and V is TRBV6-5; 9 bases line up with TRBD1. The CDR3 sequence is CASRGDRDNGYTF. Written as DNA, the CDR3 is TGTGCCAGCAGGGGGGACAGGGATAATGGCTACACCTTC.